Presented here are 28 T cell receptor beta chains from one specimen sequenced in a study of tumor and adjacent non-tumor tissue in lung cancer. No cell sorting was done before RNA was extracted from the tissue. Three rounds of nested PCR, following a modified ARM-PCR protocol, produced the TCRbeta library. One entry per CDR3 protein results from TCRdb running MiXCR on the multiplex PCR reads. The sample yields 84,000 or so distinct CDR3 sequences, about 61% seen once. Specimen: lung tumor tissue. The receptors here all came from a man in his 70s with non-small cell lung cancer.

The sample holds many counts of this clonotype. The chain employs TRBV4-1 and TRBJ2-1, with D unresolved. Germline CDR1 reads MGHRA; CDR2 reads YSYEKL. Deletions cut 0 bases from V and 12 bases from J, with 21 bases between. There are 16 residues in the CDR3. The CDR3 is CASSQDRVGSLKGQFF. In nucleotides, the CDR3 is TGCGCCAGCAGCCAAGATCGGGTTGGTAGCTTAAAGGGGCAGTTCTTC.

A remark on this clonotype: A read error is possible here, since a much larger clone lies one base away. The chain is built from TRBV30 and TRBJ2-1; no firm D call. Trimming removed 1 base at V and 11 bases at J, with 12 bases between. Germline values: CDR1 GTSNPN, CDR2 SVGIG (reference sequence). The CDR3 extends over 12 amino acids. The CDR3 sequence is CAWSAFRGKQFF. The CDR3 DNA reads as TGTGCCTGGAGTGCCTTTAGAGGCAAGCAGTTCTTC. The variable domain in full, completed from reference TRBV30 and TRBJ2-1, reads SQTIHQWPATLVQPVGSPLSLECTVEGTSNPNLYWYRQAAGRGLQLLFYSVGIGQISSEVPQNLSASRPQDRQFILSSKKLLLSDSGFYLCAWSAFRGKQFFGPGTRLTVL.

In regard to this clonotype: This may stem from a read error, because a much larger clone lies one nucleotide away. This chain uses TRBV10-2 with TRBJ1-1; weak D call: TRBD1 (6 bases). CDR3 length: 16 amino acids. CDR1 WSHSY and CDR2 SAAADI come from the germline V gene. The CDR3 protein is CTSSDVQGLVNTEAFF. CDR3 bases: TGCACCAGCAGTGATGTACAGGGCCTGGTGAACACTGAAGCTTTCTTT.

About this clonotype itself: One end of the junction is discordant with germline, which a read error may explain. The genes are TRBV11-2 and TRBJ2-3, with 7 positions matching TRBD1. The CDR3 totals 14 residues. Germline CDR1 and CDR2: SGHAT and FQNNGV. Here the CDR3 DNA reads TGTGTCAGCAGCTTTAGGGGGCACACAGATACGCAATATTTT. It codes for CVSSFRGHTDTQYF.

This chain links TRBV29-1 with TRBJ2-2; D remains unclear. V gave up 7 bases and J gave up 1 base, with 10 bases separating them. This CDR3 contains 13 residues. CDR1 is SQVTM, CDR2 ANQGSEA, per germline. This CDR3 is CSGRTVNTGELFF. CDR3 coding DNA: TGCAGCGGACGGACGGTGAACACCGGGGAGCTGTTTTTT.

The chain employs TRBV6-5 and TRBJ2-3, with a tentative D call TRBD1 (6 bases). The germline V gene encodes CDR1 MNHEY and CDR2 SVGAGI. V gave up 6 bases and J gave up 4 bases, with 17 bases separating them. CDR3 size: 15 residues. CDR3 sequence (DNA): TGTGCCAGCAGCCTCAGGGGTAATAAGGCAGATACGCAGTATTTT. It is translated as CASSLRGNKADTQYF.

This clonotype was observed once. Its ends do not fully match the called genes, so a read error is possible. The J gene is TRBJ2-7, the V gene TRBV6-5; D is uncertain. Germline CDR1 reads MNHEY; CDR2 reads SVGAGI. The length of the CDR3 is 11 residues. Here the CDR3 reads CTSSYYYEQYF. The CDR3 DNA is TGTACCAGCAGTTACTACTACGAGCAGTACTTC.

This clonotype was seen once. A much larger clone sits a single nucleotide away, making a read error possible. This rearrangement joins TRBV12-3 or TRBV12-4 to TRBJ2-5; TRBD2 aligns across 10 bases. This CDR3 spans 15 amino acids. J gave up 4 bases and V 5 bases, and 7 bases lay outside the gene matches. For the CDR3, the DNA is TGTGCCAGCAGTCGGGCTAGCGGGAGAGGAGAGACCCAGTACTTC. This sequence encodes CASSRASGRGETQYF.

This clonotype was recorded many times. This chain uses TRBV10-3 with TRBJ2-2; 9 nucleotides align to TRBD2. The J segment lost 3 bases and the V segment lost 10 bases, leaving 6 bases of the junction unmatched. This CDR3 region has 14 residues. Germline assignment: CDR1 ENHRY and CDR2 SYGVKD. CDR3 DNA sequence: TGTGCCACCCAGCGGGGGGCCGACACCGGGGAGCTGTTTTTT. This codes for CATQRGADTGELFF.

At least ten counts were recorded for this clonotype. The chain combines TRBV11-3 with TRBJ2-5; D is perhaps TRBD1 or TRBD2 (5 bases each). The V end lost 9 bases, the J end lost 2 bases, and 16 bases lay between the germline ends. This CDR3 is 14 amino acids long. Germline V gene lookup returns CDR1 SGHNT and CDR2 YENEEA. The CDR3, as DNA: TGTGCCAGAAACCACTCGGGGCGGCAAGAGACCCAGTACTTC. It encodes CARNHSGRQETQYF. Full variable domain (remainder filled in from reference TRBV11-3 and TRBJ2-5): EAGVVQSPRYKIIEKKQPVAFWCNPISGHNTLYWYLQNLGQGPELLIRYENEEAVDDSQLPKDRFSAERLKGVDSTLKIQPAELGDSAVYLCARNHSGRQETQYFGPGTRLLVL.

Comments on this clonotype: One end of the junction does not line up with germline, which may come from a read error. The gene calls are TRBV4-1 and TRBJ2-7; perhaps TRBD1 as D (6 bases). Germline CDR1 is MGHRA and CDR2 is YSYEKL. This CDR3 is built from 15 residues. CDR3 bases: TGCACCAGCAGCCAAACGGACAGCTCCAGGAACGAGCAGTACTTC. It codes for CTSSQTDSSRNEQYF.

This clonotype occurred many times. This chain connects TRBV20-1 to TRBJ2-1; D is possibly TRBD2 (6 bases). V was trimmed by 4 bases and J by 11 bases, leaving 15 bases between them. Germline values: CDR1 DFQATT, CDR2 SNEGSKA (reference sequence). The CDR3 runs to 12 residues. The DNA of the CDR3 is TGCAGTGCTACCGGGGGACTGTCTAAGCAGTTCTTC. Its translation is CSATGGLSKQFF.

Concerning this clonotype: A junction end diverges from the germline sequence, so it may reflect a read error. The chain couples TRBV7-2 to TRBJ1-2, with D unresolved. The CDR3 totals 13 residues. Germline V gives CDR1 SGHTA, CDR2 FQGNSA. CDR3 nucleotides: TGTGTCAGCAGCTCACAGCTTAACTATGGCTACACCTTC. As protein: CVSSSQLNYGYTF.

As for this clonotype: It is likely a read error, because the conserved phenylalanine at the end of the CDR3 is missing. The chain is built from TRBV10-2 and TRBJ2-7; D not resolved. This CDR3 has 12 residues. Germline V gene data show CDR1 as WSHSY and CDR2 as SAAADI. Trimming cost V 7 bases and J 5 bases, with 12 bases left between them. The CDR3 region has the DNA TGCGCCAGCATGGGTAGTGGTGACGAGCAGTACATC. Translating gives CASMGSGDEQYI.

On this clonotype itself: At one end the junction does not follow the germline gene, possibly because of a read error. V is TRBV10-3 and J is TRBJ2-3, with TRBD2 as a possible D gene (6 bases). The CDR3 has 14 residues. CDR1 is ENHRY, CDR2 SYGVKD, per germline. CDR3 region: CAISDGLGEDTKCF. Written as DNA, the CDR3 is TGTGCCATCAGTGACGGGCTGGGGGAGGATACGAAGTGTTTT.

A note on this clonotype: Sequence at one end of the junction differs from germline and may be a read error. This chain uses TRBV5-4 with TRBJ2-3; 7 bases align to TRBD1. The germline gives CDR1 SGHNT, CDR2 YYREEE (reference sequence). The CDR3 spans 15 residues. CDR3 coding DNA: TGTGCCAGCTGCTTGACAGGGAGACGGTCAGATACGCAGTATTTT. Translated, it gives CASCLTGRRSDTQYF. Filled out from reference TRBV5-4 and TRBJ2-3, the complete variable domain reads ETGVTQSPTHLIKTRGQQVTLRCSSQSGHNTVSWYQQALGQGPQFIFQYYREEENGRGNFPPRFSGLQFPNYSSELNVNALELDDSALYLCASCLTGRRSDTQYFGPGTRLTVL.

The rearrangement joins TRBV28 to TRBJ2-2; D unclear. This CDR3 region has 13 residues. Trimming removed 1 base from V and 6 bases from J, with 6 bases in between. Germline CDR1 MDHEN, CDR2 SYDVKM. The DNA for the CDR3 is TGTGCCAGCAGTTTATCGGGTGCCGGGGAGCTGTTTTTT. Amino acid sequence: CASSLSGAGELFF.

V is TRBV28 and J is TRBJ2-7, with D maybe TRBD2 (7 bases). Per germline, CDR1 MDHEN and CDR2 SYDVKM. The CDR3 sequence is 14 residues long. Trimming took 9 bases from V and 1 from J, leaving 16 bases between them. CDR3 DNA sequence: TGTGCCAGTCGTAGGGGGGGCAATTCCTACGAGCAGTACTTC. Its protein product is CASRRGGNSYEQYF.

With respect to this clonotype: The junction differs from germline at one of its ends, possibly a read error. The V call is TRBV5-1, the J call TRBJ1-5; no clear D gene. Per the germline V gene, CDR1 is SGHRS and CDR2 is YFSETQ. The CDR3 has 13 amino acids. CDR3 coding DNA: TGCACCAGCAGTCCCGGTAGCAATCAGACCCAGCATTTT. Amino acid sequence: CTSSPGSNQTQHF.

In regard to this clonotype: An end of the junction differs from the germline gene, which may be a read error. V and J are TRBV6-1 and TRBJ2-6; tentatively, D is TRBD1 (6 bases). This CDR3 is built from 16 residues. The germline V gene has CDR1 MNHNS and CDR2 SASEGT. The CDR3 DNA reads TGTACCAGCAGTGCCGAGGACAGCTCTGGGGCCGACGTCCCGACTTTC. This encodes CTSSAEDSSGADVPTF.

Notes on this clonotype: The junction differs from germline at one of its ends, possibly a read error. The chain recombines TRBV6-7 with TRBJ1-2; no clear D. TRBV6-7 has ORF status, its function being uncertain. The CDR3 length is 12 residues. The CDR3 DNA sequence: TGTACCAGCAGTTACAGTCAGAGGGGCTACACCTTC. It codes for CTSSYSQRGYTF.

This clonotype was counted a few times. V usage is TRBV5-1 and J usage is TRBJ2-3; D might be TRBD2 (5 bases). CDR3 size: 16 residues. Looked up from germline, CDR1 is SGHRS and CDR2 is YFSETQ. Trimming stripped 4 bases from V and 1 base from J, with 16 bases between. DNA for the CDR3: TGCGCCAGCAGCAGGGCCGGGGAACGGGGCACAGATACGCAGTATTTT. Its protein is CASSRAGERGTDTQYF.

This chain joins TRBV10-2 and TRBJ2-2; D not resolved. V lost 6 bases and J lost 4, with 9 bases in between. CDR3 length: 13 residues. The V gene's germline CDR1 is WSHSY and CDR2 SAAADI. The CDR3, as DNA: TGCGCCAGCAGAGTAGCTATCACCGGGGAGCTGTTTTTT. The encoded protein is CASRVAITGELFF.

J is TRBJ1-6 and V is TRBV15; D uncertain. Trimming took off 1 base at V and 0 bases at J, with 10 bases between the two ends. CDR3 size: 17 residues. Germline-derived CDR1 and CDR2 are LNHNV and YYDKDF (reference sequence). The CDR3 sequence: CATSRGDTLSYNSPLHF. As DNA, the CDR3 is TGTGCCACCAGCAGAGGGGATACCCTCTCCTATAATTCACCCCTCCACTTT.

This clonotype was recorded at least ten times. V is TRBV29-1 and J is TRBJ2-3; D is undetermined. Trimming took 7 bases from V and 3 from J, leaving 14 bases between them. The germline V gene has CDR1 SQVTM and CDR2 ANQGSEA. The CDR3 consists of 13 residues. CDR3 loop: CSDRGVGTDTQYF. As DNA, the CDR3 is TGCAGCGACCGTGGGGTGGGGACAGATACGCAGTATTTT.

This chain uses TRBV20-1 with TRBJ1-1; D is unclear. The CDR3 covers 18 residues. CDR1 DFQATT and CDR2 SNEGSKA come from the germline V gene (reference sequence). The CDR3 region has the DNA TGCAGCGAGTGGACTGTGAACCCAGGCGCCAAATTGAACACTGAAGCTTTCTTT. This encodes CSEWTVNPGAKLNTEAFF.

The DNA for the CDR3 is TGTGCCAGCAGTATCCGGGACCTGAGCACAGATACGCAGTATTTT. This translates into CASSIRDLSTDTQYF. This chain uses TRBV6-2 or TRBV6-3 with TRBJ2-3; the D gene could be TRBD1 or TRBD2 (5 bases each). The germline CDR1 and CDR2 sequences are MNHEY and SVGEGT. V lost 5 bases to trimming and J lost 0 bases, with 12 bases between them. CDR3 length: 15 residues.

This clonotype came up many times. The chain has TRBV20-1 and TRBJ2-7, with 9 positions matching TRBD1. Germline V gene lookup returns CDR1 DFQATT and CDR2 SNEGSKA (reference sequence). The CDR3 contains 13 residues. The CDR3 spells CSSTGGNSYEQYF. The CDR3 nucleotides read TGCAGCTCGACAGGGGGGAACTCCTACGAGCAGTACTTC.